Described below is a single TCR beta chain sequence and its context. This record belongs to a study of somatic mutations in cytotoxic T cells in rheumatoid arthritis. Study at large: Blood from the patient (approximately 30 ml EDTA) was drawn right after diagnosis, pretreatment. Among the T-cell populations stained with V beta antibodies, some were separated by flow sorting at nearly 100% purity, including V beta1+ cells whose TCRB was sequenced.

Flow cytometry was used to check the purity of CD4+ and CD8+ cells, which had been isolated by positive magnetic bead selection. The CDR3 loop spans 13 amino acids. Trimming cost V 1 base and J 8 bases, with 10 bases left between them. Per germline, CDR1 SEHNR and CDR2 FQNEAQ (reference sequence). Profiling relied on immunoSEQ multiplex PCR, and the TCRdb table lists in-frame clones only, not all of them. The table includes tens of thousands of clones, around nine tenths detected once. Sequencing used CD8+ T cells sorted from blood. The chain has TRBV7-9 and TRBJ2-3; D not certain. The sequence was obtained from an adult with rheumatoid arthritis. The CDR3 is CASSLELIGTQYF. The CDR3, as DNA: TGTGCCAGCAGCTTAGAACTGATCGGTACGCAGTATTTT.